This T cell receptor (beta chain) derives from a study of response to subunit inactivated influenza vaccine. Overall study results and limits: Researchers suggested that each seasonal influenza vaccination recruits few new T cells.

TCRdb reanalysed the RT-PCR reads using MiXCR and keeps one entry per CDR3 protein. The sample lists hundreds of thousands of distinct CDR3 sequences; 14% were seen once. This CDR3 has 13 residues. Trimming took off 5 bases at V and 4 bases at J, with 8 bases between the two ends. Germline V gene data show CDR1 as SEHNR and CDR2 as FQNEAQ (reference sequence). This clonotype was seen more than once but under ten times. The antigen remains undetermined. This rearrangement joins TRBV7-9 to TRBJ2-2; D is ambiguous. Sequenced material: PBMCs from blood, taken around two weeks before vaccination. The origin of this receptor is a man in his forties or fifties who received an inactivated influenza vaccine. The DNA of the CDR3 is TGTGCCAGCAGCCCCCAGGCCACCGGGGAGCTGTTTTTT. Its protein is CASSPQATGELFF.